The sequence of this T cell receptor (beta chain) was determined in a study of CD8 T cells in ankylosing spondylitis. General study findings and limits: One TCR beta motif, made up of eight or nine highly homologous variants, appeared characteristic of ankylosing spondylitis blood.

This clonotype was seen just once. Its target is not known. The V gene's germline CDR1 is SNHLY and CDR2 FYNNEI. V lost 7 bases to trimming and J lost 2 bases, with 12 bases between them. CDR3 length equals 14 residues. It was by quantitative 5'-RACE with molecular barcodes that TCR beta libraries were made. MiXCR, applied by TCRdb to the 5' RACE reads, yields one record per CDR3 protein. The data hold under 950,000 distinct CDR3 sequences, with roughly 19% observed a single time. This chain links TRBV2 with TRBJ1-5; possible D gene TRBD1, 6 bases. The sample taken for sequencing was blood, either unsorted or a sorted T cell fraction (not recorded which). The TCR was taken from a male donor with ankylosing spondylitis. In DNA, the CDR3 is TGTGCCAGCAAAGGGACAAGGGGCAATCAGCCCCAGCATTTT. The encoded protein is CASKGTRGNQPQHF.